The present T cell receptor (beta chain) was sequenced within a study of blood T cells in healthy people across ages. Study observations and caveats: Estimates of diversity drawn from one million T cells were considered underestimates.

The CDR3 runs to 14 residues. With 7 bases removed from V and 7 bases from J, the gap between germline ends came to 20 bases. CDR1 and CDR2 (germline): LGHDT, YNNKEL (reference sequence). It was with a sample-barcoded 5' primer and a J-beta primer mix that a second PCR of about 6 to 12 cycles was run. Each cDNA molecule was tagged by a template-switch adaptor with 12 random nucleotides. TCRdb itself ran the 5' RACE reads through MiXCR, one entry per CDR3 protein. The data hold about 1.5 million distinct CDR3 sequences, with roughly 45% observed a single time. This clonotype was detected only a few times. Its antigen is currently unknown.

Source material: blood. This clonotype originated in a woman aged 18-30 years in good health. The rearrangement joins TRBV3-1 to TRBJ2-7; tentatively, D is TRBD1 (6 bases). The CDR3 loop reads CASTLRGLGGEQYF. CDR3 bases: TGTGCCAGCACCCTCCGAGGCCTAGGGGGAGAGCAGTACTTC.